The sequence of this TCR beta chain was determined in a study of T cells in Graves' hyperthyroidism and ophthalmopathy. What was amplified from RNA transcripts were TCR beta CDR3 regions. Using the HTBI primer set, a first-round RT-PCR was run on the TCR CDR3. TCRdb reanalysed the multiplex PCR reads using MiXCR and keeps one entry per CDR3 protein. This sample yields approximately 400,000 distinct CDR3 sequences, of which around a sixth are seen a single time; approximately 30% belongs to the top ten. Those patients with uncontrolled infection, other autoimmune disease, pregnancy or lactation were excluded. The V gene lost 5 bases and the J gene lost 8 bases, with 9 bases spanning the gap. The CDR3 has 11 residues. From germline, CDR1 is MDHEN and CDR2 SYDVKM. This clonotype was picked up many times.

The sequence was obtained from a woman under 30 with Graves' hyperthyroidism that later progressed to Graves' ophthalmopathy. Sequencing used blood. The chain joins TRBV28 to TRBJ1-1, with TRBD1 as a possible D gene (5 bases). The CDR3 loop reads CASSRQTEAFF. CDR3 nucleotides: TGTGCCAGCAGTCGACAGACAGAAGCTTTCTTT.